Presented here are 3 T cell receptor beta chains from one specimen sequenced in a study of blood T cell repertoires in COVID-19. The repertoire was sequenced with immunoSEQ multiplex PCR; TCRdb's copy has only in-frame clones and lacks some. The repertoire holds about 210,000 clones, with over 80% as singletons. The sample was PBMCs or T cells enriched from blood (not recorded which). The origin of the receptors is a man younger than 35 with acute COVID-19.

The chain is built from TRBV21-1 and TRBJ1-4; whether TRBD1, the table's D call, matches the DNA was not checked. TRBV21-1 is a listed pseudogene. CDR3 length: 16 residues. The CDR3, as DNA: TGTGCCAGCAGCAAAGCGGAGGGGACAGGCAATGAAAAACTGTTTTTT. Its protein is CASSKAEGTGNEKLFF.

The chain employs TRBV7-9 and TRBJ2-3, with D possibly TRBD2 on 6 matching bases. The CDR3 length is 15 residues. Germline V gives CDR1 SEHNR, CDR2 FQNEAQ (reference sequence). The V end was cut by 6 bases, the J end by 0 bases, with 13 bases between. CDR3 residues: CASREGLTSTDTQYF. Written as DNA, the CDR3 is TGTGCCAGCAGAGAGGGACTTACTAGCACAGATACGCAGTATTTT.

This sequence joins TRBV18 and TRBJ1-1; no clear D gene. Trimming took off 5 bases at V and 11 bases at J, with 15 bases between the two ends. The germline gives CDR1 KGHSH, CDR2 LQKENI. This CDR3 spans 12 amino acids. DNA for the CDR3: TGTGCCAGCTCAGATACGAGGTCTGTCGCTTTCTTT. Translation: CASSDTRSVAFF.